This T cell receptor beta chain appears in the sequencing data of a study of blood T cells in healthy people across ages. With a J-beta primer mix and a sample-barcoded 5' primer, a second PCR ran about 7 to 11 cycles. TCRdb analysed the 5' RACE reads with MiXCR anew, one entry per CDR3 protein. This table has about 510,000 distinct CDR3 sequences, 27% appearing once. General study results and limits: Across the age range, TCR beta diversity per million T cells fell in a roughly linear way.

Regarding this clonotype: Its antigen is unknown.

Unmatched junction bases numbered 8, after V lost 4 bases and J lost 4 bases. The CDR3 consists of 16 residues. The same specimen was also included in a second study, on T cells of mothers and their children.

The chain is built from TRBV12-3 or TRBV12-4 and TRBJ2-7; TRBD2 aligns across 12 bases. Material: blood. The sequence was collected from a boy under 10 years old in good health. CDR3 amino acids: CASSSNRLAGEYEQYF. The CDR3 region has the DNA TGTGCCAGCAGTTCGAATAGACTAGCGGGAGAGTACGAGCAGTACTTC.